The source of this T cell receptor beta chain is a study of shared clonotypes between healthy human individuals. For each subset, genomic DNA was distributed in equal portions over several immunoSEQ plates. An approximately 220 ng quantity of DNA, 32,000 or so T cell genomes, went into the sorted-subset replicate PCRs. Produced via immunoSEQ multiplex PCR; TCRdb's table is partial and in-frame only. The profile covers under 200,000 clones, with 85% to 95% appearing a single time and about 0.067% taken by the ten largest. With respect to this clone: Antigen unknown.

This CDR3 is 15 amino acids long. CDR1 and CDR2 from the germline V gene are SNHLY and FYNNEI. The V and J ends lost 0 bases and 11 bases respectively, with 19 bases between them. Study-wide results and limits: Sampling covered blood only; tissue repertoires likely differ.

The study drew its donors from healthy HIV-negative adults without recent acute infections or vaccinations. The sample consisted of naive CD4+ T cells sorted from blood. Sample subset: CD45RA+ positively selected. The sequence derives from a woman younger than 45 in good health. The rearrangement joins TRBV2 to TRBJ1-1, with D possibly TRBD1 on 5 matching bases. The CDR3 sequence is CASSEAGDGALWAFF. The DNA for the CDR3 is TGTGCCAGCAGTGAAGCGGGGGACGGTGCCCTTTGGGCTTTCTTT.